The 19 T cell receptor beta chains listed next were all sequenced from one sample in a study of shared clonotypes between healthy human individuals. Assay used: immunoSEQ multiplex PCR; TCRdb lists only in-frame clones, some missing. The sample records about 1 million clones, about 75% being singletons. Sequencing was carried out using memory CD4+ T cells sorted from blood. The subset denotes: CD45RA-negative fraction. These receptor sequences come from a man aged 18 to 29 in good health.

This rearrangement joins TRBV6-6 to TRBJ2-6, with 8 bases aligning to TRBD2. This CDR3 has 15 amino acids. Germline V gene sequence: CDR1 MNHNY, CDR2 SVGAGI (reference sequence). The CDR3 DNA reads TGTGCAACGGGGGGGCCACCTTCTGGGGCCAACGTCCTGACTTTC. Translating it yields CATGGPPSGANVLTF.

V and J are TRBV6-5 and TRBJ2-7; 7 bases fit TRBD1. Trimming took 6 bases from V and 6 from J; bases not matched to a gene: 14. The CDR3 runs 15 residues. Germline CDR1 is MNHEY and CDR2 is SVGAGI. The DNA for the CDR3 is TGTGCCAGCAGACGGACGGCAGGGGGTTCGGGCGAGCAGTACTTC. Residues: CASRRTAGGSGEQYF.

The chain recombines TRBV6-1 with TRBJ2-2; TRBD1 might be the D (6 bases). Per the germline V gene, CDR1 is MNHNS and CDR2 is SASEGT. This CDR3 is built from 15 residues. Trimming removed 7 bases from V and 0 bases from J, with 12 bases in between. The CDR3 is CASKGDTANTGELFF. The CDR3 DNA sequence: TGTGCCAGCAAAGGGGACACTGCGAACACCGGGGAGCTGTTTTTT.

The genes are TRBV15 and TRBJ1-5, with unresolved D. There are 14 residues in the CDR3. The V gene lost 5 bases and the J gene lost 0 bases, with 8 bases spanning the gap. Germline V gene sequence: CDR1 LNHNV, CDR2 YYDKDF (reference sequence). The CDR3 here is CATSQVSSNQPQHF. DNA of the CDR3: TGTGCCACCAGCCAAGTTAGTAGCAATCAGCCCCAGCATTTT.

The V gene is TRBV27, the J gene TRBJ2-2; D is possibly TRBD2 (6 bases). CDR3 size: 17 residues. Trimming took off 3 bases at V and 2 bases at J, with 16 bases between the two ends. The germline gives CDR1 MNHEY, CDR2 SMNVEV (reference sequence). The CDR3 nucleotides read TGTGCCAGCAGTTTGTCCCGGCTGGGGGGAAACACCGGGGAGCTGTTTTTT. Translating gives CASSLSRLGGNTGELFF.

CDR3 nucleotides: TGTGCCAGCAGTTTTGGGGGGGGGCCGTCCTACGAGCAGTACTTC. This gives the protein CASSFGGGPSYEQYF. V is TRBV28 and J is TRBJ2-7, with a weak D call TRBD2 (7 bases). CDR3 size: 15 residues. Germline CDR1 reads MDHEN; CDR2 reads SYDVKM. Trimming removed 3 bases at V and 1 base at J, with 13 bases between.

This clone was seen repeatedly, ten times or more. The sample carries other DNA sequences with the same CDR3. This chain links TRBV5-1 with TRBJ2-5; D is unclear. CDR1 is SGHRS, CDR2 YFSETQ, per germline. The V and J ends lost 2 bases and 5 bases respectively, with 10 bases between them. This CDR3 has 13 amino acids. The CDR3 protein is CASSLEGWETQYF. The CDR3 coding sequence is TGCGCCAGCAGCTTAGAAGGATGGGAGACCCAGTACTTC.

The chain couples TRBV18 to TRBJ2-1; D is perhaps TRBD1 (5 bases). With 5 bases removed from V and 3 bases from J, the gap between germline ends came to 11 bases. The CDR3 is made up of 14 amino acids. Germline lookup yields CDR1 KGHSH and CDR2 LQKENI. DNA for the CDR3: TGTGCCAGCTCAGTTCCTAGGGGCTACAATGAGCAGTTCTTC. Translation gives CASSVPRGYNEQFF.

A few counts support this clone. The gene calls are TRBV7-2 and TRBJ2-1; 8 bases align to TRBD1. The CDR3 consists of 14 residues. CDR1 is SGHTA and CDR2 is FQGNSA in the germline V gene. V shed 5 bases and J 8 bases; nucleotides not matched to a gene: 8. CDR3 sequence reads: CASSTGQGVDEQFF. The CDR3 DNA sequence: TGTGCCAGCAGCACCGGACAGGGAGTCGATGAGCAGTTCTTC.

The rearrangement uses TRBV18 and TRBJ1-4; no clear D. The CDR3 contains 17 residues. Trimming left V 3 bases short and J 8 bases short, with 22 bases between. Looked up from germline, CDR1 is KGHSH and CDR2 is LQKENI. This CDR3 is CASSPFSLEGSWEKLFF. The CDR3 DNA is TGTGCCAGCTCACCTTTCAGTCTGGAGGGAAGTTGGGAAAAACTGTTTTTT.

The V and J genes are TRBV25-1 and TRBJ2-7; D uncertain. The CDR3 totals 14 residues. Germline V CDR1 and CDR2: MGHDK, SYGVNS. Trimming left V 0 bases short and J 2 bases short, with 8 bases between. The CDR3 here is CASSEYYSAYEQYF. CDR3 nucleotide sequence: TGTGCCAGCAGTGAATATTACAGTGCCTACGAGCAGTACTTC.

This clone has only a few counts. The chain recombines TRBV18 with TRBJ1-1; no clear D gene. The V end lost 1 base, the J end lost 7 bases, and 10 bases lay between the germline ends. The germline V gene encodes CDR1 KGHSH and CDR2 LQKENI. There are 13 residues in the CDR3. The CDR3 sequence is CASSPRQKLEAFF. Written as DNA, the CDR3 is TGTGCCAGCTCACCACGGCAGAAACTTGAAGCTTTCTTT.

The genes are TRBV7-6 and TRBJ2-1, with 8 nucleotides matching TRBD2. The CDR3 loop spans 17 amino acids. The germline V gene encodes CDR1 SGHVS and CDR2 FNYEAQ. With 5 bases clipped from V and 8 bases from J, the junction kept 17 bases outside the gene matches. The CDR3 DNA sequence: TGTGCCAGCAGCCCCGTTGGGGGTTCGGCGGGAGGAGATGAGCAGTTCTTC. Encoded protein: CASSPVGGSAGGDEQFF. Drawing the rest from reference TRBV7-6 and TRBJ2-1, the complete variable domain is GAGVSQSPRYKVTKRGQDVALRCDPISGHVSLYWYRQALGQGPEFLTYFNYEAQQDKSGLPNDRFSAERPEGSISTLTIQRTEQRDSAMYRCASSPVGGSAGGDEQFFGPGTRLTVL.

The rearrangement joins TRBV7-2 to TRBJ1-2; 7 positions match TRBD1. Germline lookup yields CDR1 SGHTA and CDR2 FQGNSA. This CDR3 has 15 residues. V gave up 4 bases and J gave up 2 bases; unmatched junction bases: 7. The CDR3 coding sequence is TGTGCCAGCAGCTCGGATGCAGGGGGGAACTATGGCTACACCTTC. Translation gives CASSSDAGGNYGYTF.

The chain has TRBV11-3 and TRBJ2-3; D perhaps matches TRBD1 (5 bases). Germline V gene lookup returns CDR1 SGHNT and CDR2 YENEEA. There are 15 residues in the CDR3. V was trimmed by 1 base and J by 2 bases, leaving 10 bases between them. CDR3 bases: TGTGCCAGCAGCTTAGGGGGCGGCCTCACAGATACGCAGTATTTT. As protein: CASSLGGGLTDTQYF.

This clone was counted many times. The rearrangement uses TRBV19 and TRBJ2-3; tentative D call: TRBD2 (5 bases). CDR1 LNHDA and CDR2 SQIVND come from the germline V gene (reference sequence). The CDR3 has 15 amino acids. V was shortened by 5 bases and J by 3 bases, with 15 bases between the two germline ends. The CDR3 sequence is CASSDKGGSTDTQYF. The CDR3 DNA is TGTGCCAGTAGTGATAAGGGCGGGTCTACAGATACGCAGTATTTT.

The rearrangement links TRBV2 to TRBJ2-7; a weak D match, TRBD1 (6 bases). Trimming stripped 4 bases from V and 6 bases from J, with 16 bases between. This CDR3 spans 14 amino acids. Per the germline V gene, CDR1 is SNHLY and CDR2 is FYNNEI. The CDR3 DNA sequence: TGTGCCAGCAGTGCGGACAGAGCATTAGTCGAGCAGTACTTC. Translated, it gives CASSADRALVEQYF.

This chain uses TRBV5-1 with TRBJ2-5, with 10 bases fitting TRBD2. Per germline, CDR1 SGHRS and CDR2 YFSETQ. The CDR3 totals 17 residues. The ends lost 4 bases at V and 3 bases at J; junction bases unmatched: 12. The CDR3 region is CASSAGDHSGGEETQYF. The CDR3 DNA follows: TGCGCCAGCAGCGCGGGGGACCACAGCGGGGGGGAAGAGACCCAGTACTTC. Using reference TRBV5-1 and TRBJ2-5 for the parts outside the CDR3, the full variable domain is KAGVTQTPRYLIKTRGQQVTLSCSPISGHRSVSWYQQTPGQGLQFLFEYFSETQRNKGNFPGRFSGRQFSNSRSEMNVSTLELGDSALYLCASSAGDHSGGEETQYFGPGTRLLVL.

This clone was seen a single time. The J gene is TRBJ2-1, the V gene TRBV30, with 16 bases aligning to TRBD2. The V segment lost 0 bases and the J segment 6 bases; nucleotides outside the gene matches: 8. This CDR3 has 18 amino acids. Germline CDR1 and CDR2: GTSNPN and SVGIG (reference sequence). CDR3 loop: CAWSVLGGTSGRGNEQFF. CDR3 DNA: TGTGCCTGGAGTGTACTCGGAGGGACTAGCGGGAGGGGCAATGAGCAGTTCTTC.